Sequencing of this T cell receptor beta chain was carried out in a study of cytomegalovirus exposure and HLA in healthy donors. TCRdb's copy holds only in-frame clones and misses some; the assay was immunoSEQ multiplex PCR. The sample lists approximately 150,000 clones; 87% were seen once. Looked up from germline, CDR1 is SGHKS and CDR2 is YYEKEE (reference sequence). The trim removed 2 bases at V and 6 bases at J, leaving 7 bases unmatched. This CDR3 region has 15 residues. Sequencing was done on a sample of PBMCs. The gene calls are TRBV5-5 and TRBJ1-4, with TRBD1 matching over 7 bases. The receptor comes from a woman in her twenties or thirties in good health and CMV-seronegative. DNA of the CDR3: TGTGCCAGCAGCTTAGTCACAGGGGAAGATGAAAAACTGTTTTTT. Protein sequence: CASSLVTGEDEKLFF.